The rows below give T cell receptor beta chains drawn from one sample of a study of PD-1 blockade in mismatch repair-deficient tumors. Data came from immunoSEQ multiplex PCR; TCRdb stores just in-frame clones and leaves some out. The sample has roughly 130,000 clones, 88% seen once. Specimen: peripheral blood, collected about 17 months after starting pembrolizumab. The receptors derive from an adult with mismatch repair-deficient cancer. Both conserved end residues are part of each CDR3.

V: TRBV4-3
J: TRBJ2-7
CDR3: CASSQDGGTYEQYF

V: TRBV13
J: TRBJ2-7
CDR3: CASSLDRLAGKNEQYF

V: TRBV6-5
J: TRBJ2-1
CDR3: CASRGQGMEFF

V: TRBV6-6
J: TRBJ2-7
CDR3: CASTQGAEQYF

V: TRBV9
J: TRBJ2-5
CDR3: CASSPRDGKETQYF

V: TRBV6-6
J: TRBJ2-1
CDR3: CASKEGASGTYNEQFF

V: TRBV5-1
J: TRBJ2-2
CDR3: CASSLVQGAGELFF

V: TRBV6-5
J: TRBJ2-7
CDR3: CASSYSGDRVTYEQYF

V: TRBV6-4
J: TRBJ2-1
CDR3: CASSDLNGGDEQFF

V: TRBV2
J: TRBJ2-1
CDR3: CASSDFQGAAYNEQFF

V: TRBV13
J: TRBJ2-5
CDR3: CASSLIGLRTQYF

V: TRBV4-1
J: TRBJ2-7
CDR3: CASSQGNEQYF

V: TRBV6-6
J: TRBJ2-1
CDR3: CASSYLDNYNEQFF

V: TRBV7-6
J: TRBJ2-5
CDR3: CASSRYQETQYF

V: TRBV6-5
J: TRBJ1-1
CDR3: CASSYSNRLNTEAFF

V: TRBV19
J: TRBJ1-4
CDR3: CASSIWDRDEKLFF

V: TRBV5-6
J: TRBJ2-3
CDR3: CASLGQGKDTQYF

V: TRBV6-5
J: TRBJ2-3
CDR3: CASSIYRGTTDTQYF

V: TRBV13
J: TRBJ1-4
CDR3: CASSFQGLGEKLFF

V: TRBV21-1
J: TRBJ2-4
CDR3: CASSKEDRGLAKNIQYF

V: TRBV7-9
J: TRBJ2-7
CDR3: CASSAVQGPLTYEQYF

V: TRBV5-4
J: TRBJ2-1
CDR3: CASSPNVGLFYNEQFF

V: TRBV7-9
J: TRBJ2-5
CDR3: CASSFKAGEAETQYF

V: TRBV7-3
J: TRBJ2-2
CDR3: CASSLARGELFF

V: TRBV4-3
J: TRBJ2-2
CDR3: CASSDSLAGGPGELFF

V: TRBV18
J: TRBJ1-4
CDR3: CASSPGTGGVSEKLFF

V: TRBV6-1
J: TRBJ1-4
CDR3: CASSEGQGAEKLFF

V: TRBV4-3
J: TRBJ2-6
CDR3: CASSQAASGANVLTF

V: TRBV11-3
J: TRBJ2-3
CDR3: CASSLGWGSTDTQYF

V: TRBV11-2
J: TRBJ2-5
CDR3: CASSKPLNEETQYF

V: TRBV19
J: TRBJ2-5
CDR3: CASSIEGASLETQYF

V: TRBV6-5
J: TRBJ1-2
CDR3: CASTLMAGQAYGYTF

V: TRBV29-1
J: TRBJ1-2
CDR3: CSVDRTGRTNSYGYTF

V: TRBV10-3
J: TRBJ2-5
CDR3: CATARGLQETQYF

V: TRBV27
J: TRBJ2-7
CDR3: CASSWSQGANEQYF

V: TRBV4-3
J: TRBJ2-3
CDR3: CASSQAGSDTQYF

V: TRBV5-1
J: TRBJ1-1
CDR3: CASSLGQGATEAFF

V: TRBV9
J: TRBJ2-2
CDR3: CASSVGRTGANTGELFF

V: TRBV7-9
J: TRBJ2-1
CDR3: CASSLPIQGAGNEQFF

V: TRBV19
J: TRBJ2-2
CDR3: CASRTTGNTGELFF

V: TRBV11-2
J: TRBJ2-5
CDR3: CASSETSGRVKETQYF